This T cell receptor (beta chain) was sequenced for a study of molecular identifiers for immune sequencing clone quantification. TCRdb recomputed calls from the PCR reads with MiXCR, one row per CDR3 protein. This sample has roughly 320,000 distinct CDR3 sequences, with roughly 23% found just once. This clonotype has ten or more counts. The antigen is undetermined. The study's findings and limits: Highly expanded clone sizes could end up underestimated if a barcode were shared by identical TCR molecules.

The CDR3 is 15 residues long. The V end lost 4 bases, the J end lost 3 bases, and 14 bases lay between the germline ends. Source material: naive CD8+ T cells from blood, with Jurkat cell RNA spiked in. The subset denotes: FACS-sorted CD8+CD4-CCR7+CD45RA+ naive T cells. The chain recombines TRBV12-3 or TRBV12-4 with TRBJ2-3, with TRBD2 as a possible D gene (5 bases). The clonotype originates from a human donor in good health. Some libraries in this study had Jurkat cell RNA spiked in. The CDR3: CASSSHWELTDTQYF. CDR3 nucleotides: TGTGCCAGCAGTTCCCATTGGGAGTTGACAGATACGCAGTATTTT.